This is a list of T cell receptor beta chains from one sample in a study of human T cells and chemical hapten exposure. Each CDR3 protein is one row after TCRdb ran MiXCR on the RACE reads. The repertoire has fewer than 85,000 distinct CDR3 sequences, 7% to 9% of them found once; the top ten carry over 1.5%. Source material: whole blood. The origin of the receptors is a male donor in good health. Some clones in this sample may be carry-over from other donors' samples. CDR3s include the opening cysteine and the closing phenylalanine or tryptophan. A D gene is named only where the DNA matches it firmly. Expanded clones get a size class; other rows say once, few or many, or leave the size out.

d_call j_call v_call clone_size cdr3_nt cdr3_aa
TRBD1 TRBJ2-3 TRBV7-9 few TGTGCCAGCAGCCCACAGGGGGTCGGCACAGATACGCAGTATTTT CASSPQGVGTDTQYF
NA TRBJ2-1 TRBV20-1 NA TGCAGTGTAGACGGGTACAATGAGCAGTTCTTC CSVDGYNEQFF
TRBD2 TRBJ2-3 TRBV19 NA TGTGCCAGTAGTATAGGGACTAGCGGGTCATCTAGCACAGATACGCAGTATTTT CASSIGTSGSSSTDTQYF
NA TRBJ1-3 TRBV7-2 few TGTGCCAGCAGCTTAGGGGTTGGGGTCTCTGGAAACACCATATATTTT CASSLGVGVSGNTIYF
NA TRBJ2-7 TRBV14 NA TGTGCCAGCAGCCAAGTAAGCTGGGACGGCTACGAGCAGTACTTC CASSQVSWDGYEQYF
NA TRBJ1-1 TRBV6-5 NA TGTGCCAGCAGTTACTCGACACTGAACACTGAAGCTTTCTTT CASSYSTLNTEAFF
NA TRBJ1-2 TRBV19 few TGTGCCAGTAGCCCAGGGAGGTCGACACCCTATGGCTACACCTTC CASSPGRSTPYGYTF
TRBD2 TRBJ2-1 TRBV28 many TGTGCCAGCAGTTTATACGGGAGGGCCGGGGATGAGCAGTTCTTC CASSLYGRAGDEQFF
NA TRBJ2-4 TRBV29-1 many TGCAGCGTTGAAGATGGGGGGGCCAAAAACATTCAGTACTTC CSVEDGGAKNIQYF
NA TRBJ1-2 TRBV7-2 few TGTGCCAGCAGCTTAACAGCCTATGGCTACACCTTC CASSLTAYGYTF
NA TRBJ1-5 TRBV4-2 few TGTGCCAGCAGCCAAGATATCAGCCGGAGTAATCAGCCCCAGCATTTT CASSQDISRSNQPQHF
TRBD1 TRBJ1-6 TRBV6-6 NA TGTGCCAGCAGTTACTCGATGGGACAGGGAGATTCACCCCTCCACTTT CASSYSMGQGDSPLHF
TRBD1 TRBJ1-5 TRBV5-5 NA TGTGCCAGCAGCTCGGGGACAGGGGGCGTGCAGCCCCAGCATTTT CASSSGTGGVQPQHF
TRBD1 TRBJ2-7 TRBV20-1 few TGCAGTGCTAGAGATTTCAGGGGGAGCTACGAGCAGTACTTC CSARDFRGSYEQYF
NA TRBJ1-1 TRBV29-1 NA TGCAGCGTTGAGTCGTCGGTTGAAGCTTTCTTT CSVESSVEAFF
NA TRBJ2-7 TRBV19 NA TGTGCCAGTGGGGAAAGTTATTCCTACGAGCAGTACTTC CASGESYSYEQYF
TRBD2 TRBJ2-2 TRBV7-9 few TGTGCCAGCAGCTTATCACTAGCGGAGAACACCGGGGAGCTGTTTTTT CASSLSLAENTGELFF
NA TRBJ2-3 TRBV9 NA TGTGCCAGCAGCGTAGCCGGGACCGAGCAGGATACGCAGTATTTT CASSVAGTEQDTQYF
NA TRBJ2-1 TRBV6-4 NA TGTGCCAGCAGTGACTCGAAGGTTGGGTACAATGAGCAGTTCTTC CASSDSKVGYNEQFF
TRBD1 TRBJ1-1 TRBV12-3/TRBV12-4 NA TGTGCCAGCAAGCAGGGGGGTACTGAAGCTTTCTTT CASKQGGTEAFF
NA TRBJ2-6 TRBV20-1 many TGCAGTGCGCAAGGGGCCAACGTCCTGACTTTC CSAQGANVLTF
NA TRBJ2-2 TRBV7-8 few TGTGCCAGCAGCTTAGCAGTGGGGGCAACCACCGGGGAGCTGTTTTTT CASSLAVGATTGELFF
NA TRBJ2-1 TRBV3-1 NA TGTGCCAGCAGCCCTCGGGGCAGCCCACCCTACAATGAGCAGTTCTTC CASSPRGSPPYNEQFF
NA TRBJ2-2 TRBV6-4 few TGTGCCAGCAGTGACAGGAGCACCGGGGAGCTGTTTTTT CASSDRSTGELFF
TRBD1 TRBJ2-3 TRBV29-1 many TGCAGCGTGGAGGTGGCGACAGGGTCAGATACGCAGTATTTT CSVEVATGSDTQYF
NA TRBJ2-2 TRBV29-1 few TGCAGCGTTGGTAGGCAGGAAGACACCGGGGAGCTGTTTTTT CSVGRQEDTGELFF
NA TRBJ1-2 TRBV29-1 few TGCAGCGTTGAAGGGGACGCCGACTATGGCTACACCTTC CSVEGDADYGYTF
NA TRBJ2-7 TRBV4-3 few TGCGCCAGCAGCCAAGAGGCAGGGAACTACGAGCAGTACTTC CASSQEAGNYEQYF
NA TRBJ2-1 TRBV12-5 few TGTGCTAGTGGTCCCCAGGGGGGCAATGAGCAGTTCTTC CASGPQGGNEQFF
NA TRBJ2-7 TRBV12-3/TRBV12-4 NA TGTGCCAGCAGTGGAGACAGTTCCTACGAGCAGTACTTC CASSGDSSYEQYF
TRBD1 TRBJ2-7 TRBV7-9 NA TGTGCCAGCAGCATAAGTGGACAGGGCCGATACTACGAGCAGTACTTC CASSISGQGRYYEQYF
TRBD1 TRBJ2-2 TRBV12-3/TRBV12-4 NA TGTGCCAGCAAACCGGGACAGGGGCGACCAGTCGCGAACACCGGGGAGCTGTTTTTT CASKPGQGRPVANTGELFF
NA TRBJ2-1 TRBV5-1 few TGCGCCAGCAGCTTGGTTAGCGGTGCCTACAATGAGCAGTTCTTC CASSLVSGAYNEQFF
TRBD1 TRBJ1-5 TRBV15 few TGTGCCACCAGCAGAACAGGGGTGGATCAGCCCCAGCATTTT CATSRTGVDQPQHF
TRBD1 TRBJ2-7 TRBV19 few TGTGCCAGTAGTGAGACCCTGACAGGGGGCGTATACGAGCAGTACTTC CASSETLTGGVYEQYF
TRBD2 TRBJ2-7 TRBV4-1 few TGCGCCAGCAGCCAAGATCCCAGCGGGAGGGCCCACGAGCAGTACTTC CASSQDPSGRAHEQYF
TRBD1 TRBJ2-2 TRBV6-4 medium-sized TGTGCCAGCAGTGACGGACAGGACACCGGGGAGCTGTTTTTT CASSDGQDTGELFF
TRBD1 TRBJ2-6 TRBV19 few TGTGCCAGCGGACAGGTATCCTCTGGGGCCAACGTCCTGACTTTC CASGQVSSGANVLTF
TRBD1 TRBJ1-1 TRBV24-1 few TGTGCCACCAGTGATTTAGACAGGGAACCCACCATGAACACTGAAGCTTTCTTT CATSDLDREPTMNTEAFF
TRBD2 TRBJ2-7 TRBV7-9 many TGTGCCAGCAGCTTAGGCCCAGTAGCGGGAGACTACGAGCAGTACTTC CASSLGPVAGDYEQYF
NA TRBJ1-6 TRBV7-9 many TGTGCCAGCAGCTTAGAACAGCCTAATTCACCCCTCCACTTT CASSLEQPNSPLHF
NA TRBJ1-5 TRBV15 NA TGTGCCACCAGCGCCCCGGGAGCGCGTCAGCCCCAGCATTTT CATSAPGARQPQHF
TRBD2 TRBJ2-5 TRBV4-3 few TGCGCCAGCAGCCCAGGACTAGCGGGGGTTCAAGAGACCCAGTACTTC CASSPGLAGVQETQYF
NA TRBJ2-7 TRBV12-3/TRBV12-4 few TGTGCCAGCAGTTTAGCCTCTAGCCACGAGCAGTACTTC CASSLASSHEQYF
TRBD2 TRBJ2-7 TRBV5-1 few TGCGCCAGCAGCTCCGGACTAGCGGGAAGCTCCTACGAGCAGTACTTC CASSSGLAGSSYEQYF